This T cell receptor (beta chain) was found in a study of blood T cell repertoires in COVID-19. Here immunoSEQ multiplex PCR was the method, and the copy in TCRdb shows in-frame clones only, minus some. This table holds roughly 190,000 clones, approximately 85% found once. The CDR3 totals 15 residues. CDR1 and CDR2 from the germline V gene are SNHLY and FYNNEI. Trimming at V came to 3 bases and at J to 4 bases, leaving 3 bases not matched to a gene. The clonotype was recovered from a woman between 65 and 79 years old with active or convalescent COVID-19. The source material was peripheral blood. The J gene is TRBJ2-7, the V gene TRBV2; 13 bases are shared with TRBD2. CDR3 in amino acids: CASSDGLAGVYEQYF. The CDR3 coding sequence is TGTGCCAGCAGTGACGGACTAGCGGGGGTATACGAGCAGTACTTC.